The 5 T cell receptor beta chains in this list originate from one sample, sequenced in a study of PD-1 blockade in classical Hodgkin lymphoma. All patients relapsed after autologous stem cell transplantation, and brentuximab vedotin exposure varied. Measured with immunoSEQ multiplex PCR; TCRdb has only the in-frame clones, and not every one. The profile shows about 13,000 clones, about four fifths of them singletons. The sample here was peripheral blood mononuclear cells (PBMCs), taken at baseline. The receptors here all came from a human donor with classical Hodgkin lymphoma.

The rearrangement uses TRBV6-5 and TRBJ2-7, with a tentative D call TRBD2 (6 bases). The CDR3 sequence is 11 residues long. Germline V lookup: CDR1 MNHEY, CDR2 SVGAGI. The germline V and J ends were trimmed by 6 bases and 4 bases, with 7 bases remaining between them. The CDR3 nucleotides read TGTGCCAGCAGGGGGGGATACGAGCAGTACTTC. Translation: CASRGGYEQYF.

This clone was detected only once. For the CDR3, the DNA is TGTGCCAGCAGTACCGCCGGGACAGGGTACAATGAGCAGTTCTTC. It is translated as CASSTAGTGYNEQFF. This chain connects TRBV27 to TRBJ2-1; the match to TRBD1 covers 9 bases. Germline V gene data show CDR1 as MNHEY and CDR2 as SMNVEV (reference sequence). Germline trimming cut 5 bases from V and 4 bases from J; bases unmatched to any gene: 6. The CDR3 loop spans 15 amino acids.

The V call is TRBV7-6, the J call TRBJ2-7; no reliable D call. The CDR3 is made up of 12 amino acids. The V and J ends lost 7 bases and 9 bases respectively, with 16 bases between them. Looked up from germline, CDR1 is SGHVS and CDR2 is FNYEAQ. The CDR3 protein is CASTQDRLGQYF. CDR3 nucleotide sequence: TGTGCCAGCACCCAGGACCGGTTAGGGCAGTACTTC. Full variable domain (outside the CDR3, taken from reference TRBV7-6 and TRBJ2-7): GAGVSQSPRYKVTKRGQDVALRCDPISGHVSLYWYRQALGQGPEFLTYFNYEAQQDKSGLPNDRFSAERPEGSISTLTIQRTEQRDSAMYRCASTQDRLGQYFGPGTRLTVT.

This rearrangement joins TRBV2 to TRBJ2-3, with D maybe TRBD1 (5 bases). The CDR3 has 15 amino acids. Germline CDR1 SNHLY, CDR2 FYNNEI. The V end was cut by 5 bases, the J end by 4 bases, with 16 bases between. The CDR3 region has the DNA TGTGCCAGCAGTCGACAGCTAAGGGGCGCAGATACGCAGTATTTT. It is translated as CASSRQLRGADTQYF.

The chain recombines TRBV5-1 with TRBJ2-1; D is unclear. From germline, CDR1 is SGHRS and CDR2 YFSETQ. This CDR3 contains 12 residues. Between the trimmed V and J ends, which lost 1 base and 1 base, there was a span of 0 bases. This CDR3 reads CASSLSYNEQFF. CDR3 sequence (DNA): TGCGCCAGCAGCTTGTCCTACAATGAGCAGTTCTTC.